This entry lists 16 T cell receptor beta chains sequenced from one sample in a study of cytomegalovirus exposure and HLA in healthy donors (dated by TCRdb to the late 2010s). Receptors were amplified or captured by the immunoSEQ multiplex PCR assay. The table comes from immuneACCESS by way of TCRdb, which keeps in-frame sequences with V and J called. Part of the clones is missing from these tables; in studies checked, under half for an unresolved V gene and the rest for unknown reasons. This sample has approximately 160,000 clones in its table, and 84% of those were observed once. Around 9.6% of the sample rests with the top ten. Sample: PBMCs. The origin of the receptors is a man in his thirties or forties in good health and CMV-seropositive.

This chain links TRBV19 with TRBJ2-1; TRBD2 matches at 9 bases. The junction had 4 bases not matched to a gene; V was cut back by 5 bases and J by 8 bases. The CDR3 consists of 13 residues. Germline V gene data show CDR1 as LNHDA and CDR2 as SQIVND (reference sequence). The CDR3 region is CASSWREGYEQFF. CDR3 DNA sequence: TGTGCCAGTAGTTGGCGGGAGGGGTATGAGCAGTTCTTC.

This rearrangement joins TRBV4-1 to TRBJ1-1; a possible D gene is TRBD1 (6 bases). This CDR3 spans 18 amino acids. The germline CDR1 and CDR2 sequences are MGHRA and YSYEKL. Trimming stripped 4 bases from V and 1 base from J, with 22 bases between. CDR3 in DNA: TGCGCCAGCAGCCCAGAACCAGGGGCTTTTTACAGGAACACTGAAGCTTTCTTT. Encoded protein: CASSPEPGAFYRNTEAFF.

The chain links TRBV5-1 to TRBJ2-3; D is ambiguous. Trimming cost V 0 bases and J 2 bases, with 16 bases left between them. This CDR3 is built from 17 residues. Germline V gene lookup returns CDR1 SGHRS and CDR2 YFSETQ. CDR3 nucleotide sequence: TGCGCCAGCAGCTTGGTGGTAGGAGCGATTAACACAGATACGCAGTATTTT. It translates to CASSLVVGAINTDTQYF.

This clone was detected a few times. V gene TRBV7-2 combines with J gene TRBJ1-2; D might be TRBD1 (5 bases). V was trimmed by 5 bases and J by 7 bases, leaving 17 bases between them. CDR1 is SGHTA and CDR2 is FQGNSA in the germline V gene. The CDR3 consists of 14 residues. The CDR3 nucleotides are TGTGCCAGCAGCACCCCTGGGGGGATTGGTGGCTACACCTTC. Translated, it gives CASSTPGGIGGYTF.

A few counts support this clone. The chain carries TRBV7-9 and TRBJ1-1; D remains ambiguous. The CDR3 is 13 residues long. Germline CDR1 SEHNR, CDR2 FQNEAQ (reference sequence). V lost 5 bases and J 5 bases, leaving 12 bases between the germline ends. This CDR3 is CASSGLAETEAFF. CDR3 nucleotides: TGTGCCAGCAGCGGACTCGCCGAAACTGAAGCTTTCTTT.

J is TRBJ2-5 and V is TRBV14; tentative D call: TRBD1 (5 bases). The CDR3 contains 15 residues. Between the trimmed V and J ends, which lost 0 bases and 3 bases, there was a span of 11 bases. Germline V lookup: CDR1 SGHDN, CDR2 FVKESK. CDR3 amino acids: CASSQDHRQKETQYF. DNA of the CDR3: TGTGCCAGCAGCCAAGATCATCGACAGAAAGAGACCCAGTACTTC.

V is TRBV25-1 and J is TRBJ1-2; possible D gene TRBD1, 5 bases. The V gene's germline CDR1 is MGHDK and CDR2 SYGVNS. V lost 5 bases and J lost 5, with 15 bases in between. The CDR3 loop spans 14 amino acids. The CDR3 is CASSSIGREYGYTF. The CDR3, as DNA: TGTGCCAGCAGTAGCATAGGCAGGGAATATGGCTACACCTTC.

V and J are TRBV7-8 and TRBJ1-5; 8 bases line up with TRBD1. The CDR3 is 15 residues long. The V gene's germline CDR1 is SGHVS and CDR2 FQNEAQ. V dropped 1 base and J dropped 6; count of bases not matched to a gene: 5. The CDR3 is CASSLGQGFGQPQHF. In nucleotides, the CDR3 is TGTGCCAGCAGCTTAGGACAGGGGTTTGGTCAGCCCCAGCATTTT.

The V call is TRBV13, the J call TRBJ2-7; 11 bases line up with TRBD2. CDR1 is PRHDT and CDR2 is FYEKMQ in the germline V gene (reference sequence). V lost 4 bases, J lost 4 bases, and 3 bases stayed unmatched. The CDR3 is 14 residues long. CDR3 DNA sequence: TGTGCCAGCAGCTCGGGACTAGCGGAATACGAGCAGTACTTC. Its translation: CASSSGLAEYEQYF.

The V and J genes are TRBV6-4 and TRBJ1-2, with D uncertain. V lost 4 bases, J lost 0 bases, and 15 bases lay in between. The CDR3 has 16 amino acids. CDR1 and CDR2 from the germline V gene are MRHNA and SNTAGT. CDR3 DNA: TGTGCCAGCAGTGGCCCTCATTCCCGGGCTAACTATGGCTACACCTTC. Amino acids: CASSGPHSRANYGYTF.

The rearrangement uses TRBV29-1 and TRBJ2-1; 9 bases align to TRBD1. This CDR3 is built from 15 residues. Trimming removed 7 bases from V and 1 base from J; junction bases left unmatched: 8. Germline V gene sequence: CDR1 SQVTM, CDR2 ANQGSEA. DNA of the CDR3: TGCAGCGCTACATCCGGACAGGGGTCCTACAATGAGCAGTTCTTC. Translating it yields CSATSGQGSYNEQFF.

The chain employs TRBV6-5 and TRBJ2-2; no firm D call. V lost 2 bases and J lost 0, with 7 bases in between. Germline CDR1 and CDR2: MNHEY and SVGAGI. CDR3 length: 15 amino acids. CDR3 sequence (DNA): TGTGCCAGCAGTTACGCAGGTCCGAACACCGGGGAGCTGTTTTTT. Its protein is CASSYAGPNTGELFF.

The V and J genes are TRBV18 and TRBJ1-5; a weak D match, TRBD1 (5 bases). Per the germline V gene, CDR1 is KGHSH and CDR2 is LQKENI. The CDR3 runs to 14 residues. V lost 1 base, J lost 3 bases, and 7 bases lay in between. This chain's CDR3 is CASSPRGDNQPQHF. The CDR3, as DNA: TGTGCCAGCTCACCACGGGGGGACAATCAGCCCCAGCATTTT.

The chain recombines TRBV5-1 with TRBJ2-7; 14 bases align to TRBD2. Germline V CDR1 and CDR2: SGHRS, YFSETQ. V trimming: 4 bases; J trimming: 2 bases; junction bases outside the gene matches: 5. The CDR3 has 16 residues. The CDR3 bases are TGCGCCAGCAGCCCGGGACTAGCGGGAGCGGCCTACGAGCAGTACTTC. This codes for CASSPGLAGAAYEQYF. The variable domain in full, with the rest retrieved from reference TRBV5-1 and TRBJ2-7, is KAGVTQTPRYLIKTRGQQVTLSCSPISGHRSVSWYQQTPGQGLQFLFEYFSETQRNKGNFPGRFSGRQFSNSRSEMNVSTLELGDSALYLCASSPGLAGAAYEQYFGPGTRLTVT.

The genes are TRBV2 and TRBJ1-5; D perhaps matches TRBD1 (5 bases). Deletions cut 6 bases from V and 1 base from J, with 19 bases between. The CDR3 is 17 residues long. The germline V gene encodes CDR1 SNHLY and CDR2 FYNNEI. CDR3 loop: CASRVRWGGGSNQPQHF. CDR3 DNA: TGTGCCAGCAGAGTTCGGTGGGGGGGTGGGAGCAATCAGCCCCAGCATTTT. Filled out from reference TRBV2 and TRBJ1-5, the complete variable domain reads EPEVTQTPSHQVTQMGQEVILRCVPISNHLYFYWYRQILGQKVEFLVSFYNNEISEKSEIFDDQFSVERPDGSNFTLKIRSTKLEDSAMYFCASRVRWGGGSNQPQHFGDGTRLSIL.

At least ten counts were recorded for this clone. Here the CDR3 DNA reads TGCGCCAGCAGCTTGGCCTCGGGAGCAGGGAGCCAAGAGACCCAGTACTTC. Amino acids: CASSLASGAGSQETQYF. V usage is TRBV5-1 and J usage is TRBJ2-5, with D perhaps matching TRBD2 (6 bases). Germline values: CDR1 SGHRS, CDR2 YFSETQ. The V gene lost 0 bases and the J gene lost 1 base, with 16 bases spanning the gap. The CDR3 contains 17 residues.